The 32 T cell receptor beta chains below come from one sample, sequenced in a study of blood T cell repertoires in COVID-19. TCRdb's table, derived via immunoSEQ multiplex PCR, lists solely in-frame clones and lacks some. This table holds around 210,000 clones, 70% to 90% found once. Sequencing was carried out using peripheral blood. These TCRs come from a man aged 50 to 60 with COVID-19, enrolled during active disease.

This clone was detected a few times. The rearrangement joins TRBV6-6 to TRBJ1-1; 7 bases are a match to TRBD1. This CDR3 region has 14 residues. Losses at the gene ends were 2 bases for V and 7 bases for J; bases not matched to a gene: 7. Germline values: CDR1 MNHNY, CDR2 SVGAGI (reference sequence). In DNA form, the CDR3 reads TGTGCCAGCAGTTACAGGGGACAGAGGGTTGAAGCTTTCTTT. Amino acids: CASSYRGQRVEAFF.

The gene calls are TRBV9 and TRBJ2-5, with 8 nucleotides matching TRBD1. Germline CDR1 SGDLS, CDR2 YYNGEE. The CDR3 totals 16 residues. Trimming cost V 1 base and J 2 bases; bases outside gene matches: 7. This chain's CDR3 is CASSVTGTGQQETQYF. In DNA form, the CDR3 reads TGTGCCAGCAGCGTAACCGGGACAGGCCAACAAGAGACCCAGTACTTC.

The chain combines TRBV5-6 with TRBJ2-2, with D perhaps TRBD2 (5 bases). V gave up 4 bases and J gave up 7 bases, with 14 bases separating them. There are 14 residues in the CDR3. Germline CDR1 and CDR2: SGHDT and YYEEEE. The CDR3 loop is CASSLGTAVGELFF. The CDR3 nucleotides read TGTGCCAGCAGCCTGGGAACAGCGGTCGGGGAGCTGTTTTTT.

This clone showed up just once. This chain's CDR3 is CASSSRQGLGRYEQYF. CDR3 sequence (DNA): TGTGCCAGCAGCTCAAGACAGGGGCTTGGTAGGTACGAGCAGTACTTC. The V call is TRBV7-8, the J call TRBJ2-7; 8 bases fit TRBD1. CDR1 and CDR2 (germline): SGHVS, FQNEAQ. This CDR3 has 16 residues. Losses at the gene ends were 4 bases for V and 4 bases for J; bases not matched to a gene: 12.

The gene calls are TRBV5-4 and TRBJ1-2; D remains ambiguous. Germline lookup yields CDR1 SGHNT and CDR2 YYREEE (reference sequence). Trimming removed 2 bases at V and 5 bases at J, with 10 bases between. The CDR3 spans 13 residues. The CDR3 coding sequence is TGTGCCAGCAGCTTTGTCTCGAGATATGGCTACACCTTC. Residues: CASSFVSRYGYTF.

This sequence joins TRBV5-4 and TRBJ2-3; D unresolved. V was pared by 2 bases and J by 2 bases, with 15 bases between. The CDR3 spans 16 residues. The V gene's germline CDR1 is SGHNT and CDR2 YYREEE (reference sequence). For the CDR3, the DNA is TGTGCCAGCAGCTTTGCGGCGGCCGGGTCCACAGATACGCAGTATTTT. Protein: CASSFAAAGSTDTQYF.

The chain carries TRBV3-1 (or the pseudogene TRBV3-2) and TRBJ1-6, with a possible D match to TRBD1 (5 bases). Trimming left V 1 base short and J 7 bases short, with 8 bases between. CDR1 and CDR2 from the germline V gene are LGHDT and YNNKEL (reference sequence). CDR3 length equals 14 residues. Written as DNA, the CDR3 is TGTGCCAGCAGCCAAGGTCGACAGAATTCACCCCTCCACTTT. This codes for CASSQGRQNSPLHF.

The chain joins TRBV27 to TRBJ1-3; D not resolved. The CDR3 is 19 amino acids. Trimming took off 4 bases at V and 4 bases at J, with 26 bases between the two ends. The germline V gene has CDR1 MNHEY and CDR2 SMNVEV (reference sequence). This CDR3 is CASSSTPKHYFESGNTIYF. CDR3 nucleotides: TGTGCCAGCAGTTCGACTCCAAAACATTATTTTGAGTCAGGAAACACCATATATTTT.

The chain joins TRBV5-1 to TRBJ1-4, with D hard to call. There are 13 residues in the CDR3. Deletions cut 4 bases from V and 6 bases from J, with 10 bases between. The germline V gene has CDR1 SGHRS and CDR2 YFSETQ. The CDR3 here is CASSPSRDEKLFF. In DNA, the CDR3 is TGCGCCAGCAGCCCGTCCCGGGATGAAAAACTGTTTTTT.

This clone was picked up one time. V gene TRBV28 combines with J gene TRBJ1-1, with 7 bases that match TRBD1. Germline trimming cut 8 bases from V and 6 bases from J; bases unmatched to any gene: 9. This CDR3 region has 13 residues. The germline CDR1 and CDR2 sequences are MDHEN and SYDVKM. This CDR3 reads CASRSGGSSEAFF. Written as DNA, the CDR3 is TGTGCCAGCCGCTCAGGGGGGTCCTCTGAAGCTTTCTTT.

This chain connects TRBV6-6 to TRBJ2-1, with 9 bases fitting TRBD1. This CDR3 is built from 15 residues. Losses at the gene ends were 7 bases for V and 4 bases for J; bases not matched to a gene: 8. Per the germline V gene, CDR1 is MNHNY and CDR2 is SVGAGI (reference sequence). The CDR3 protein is CASIPGTGLYNEQFF. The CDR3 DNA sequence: TGTGCCAGCATCCCCGGGACAGGGCTTTACAATGAGCAGTTCTTC.

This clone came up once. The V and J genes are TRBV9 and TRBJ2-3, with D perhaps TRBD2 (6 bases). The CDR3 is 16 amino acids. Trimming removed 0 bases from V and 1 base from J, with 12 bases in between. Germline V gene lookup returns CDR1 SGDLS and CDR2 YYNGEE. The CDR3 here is CASSVGGGVRTDTQYF. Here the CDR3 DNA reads TGTGCCAGCAGCGTAGGAGGAGGGGTTCGCACAGATACGCAGTATTTT.

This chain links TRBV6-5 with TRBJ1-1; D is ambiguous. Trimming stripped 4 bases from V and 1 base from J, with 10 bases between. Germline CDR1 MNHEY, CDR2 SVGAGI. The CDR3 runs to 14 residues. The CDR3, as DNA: TGTGCCAGCAGTTCCGGGAGGCCGAACACTGAAGCTTTCTTT. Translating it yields CASSSGRPNTEAFF.

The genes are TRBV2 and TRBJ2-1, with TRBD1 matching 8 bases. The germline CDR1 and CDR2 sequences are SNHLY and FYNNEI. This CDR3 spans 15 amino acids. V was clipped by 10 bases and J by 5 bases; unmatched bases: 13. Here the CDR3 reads CATMIGQGHNNEQFF. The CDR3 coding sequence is TGTGCCACCATGATCGGACAGGGACACAACAATGAGCAGTTCTTC.

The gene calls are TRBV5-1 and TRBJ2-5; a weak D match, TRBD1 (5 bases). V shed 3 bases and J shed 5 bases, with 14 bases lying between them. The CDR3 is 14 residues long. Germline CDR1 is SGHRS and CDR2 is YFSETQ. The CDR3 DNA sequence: TGCGCCAGCAGCTCTGGACACTTTTACGAGACCCAGTACTTC. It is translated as CASSSGHFYETQYF. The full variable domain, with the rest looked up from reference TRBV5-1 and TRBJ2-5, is KAGVTQTPRYLIKTRGQQVTLSCSPISGHRSVSWYQQTPGQGLQFLFEYFSETQRNKGNFPGRFSGRQFSNSRSEMNVSTLELGDSALYLCASSSGHFYETQYFGPGTRLLVL.

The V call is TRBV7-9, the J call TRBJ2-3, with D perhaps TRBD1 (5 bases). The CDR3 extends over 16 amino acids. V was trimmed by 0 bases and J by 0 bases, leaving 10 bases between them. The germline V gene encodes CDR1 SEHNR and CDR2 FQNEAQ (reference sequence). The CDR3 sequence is CASSLAVRGSTDTQYF. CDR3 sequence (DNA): TGTGCCAGCAGCTTAGCGGTTAGGGGTAGCACAGATACGCAGTATTTT. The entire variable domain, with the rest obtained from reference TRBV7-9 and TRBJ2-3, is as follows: DTGVSQNPRHKITKRGQNVTFRCDPISEHNRLYWYRQTLGQGPEFLTYFQNEAQLEKSRLLSDRFSAERPKGSFSTLEIQRTEQGDSAMYLCASSLAVRGSTDTQYFGPGTRLTVL.

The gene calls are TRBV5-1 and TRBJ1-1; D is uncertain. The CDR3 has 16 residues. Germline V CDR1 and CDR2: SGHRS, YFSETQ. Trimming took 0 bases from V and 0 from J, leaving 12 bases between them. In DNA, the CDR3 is TGCGCCAGCAGCTTGGATGGAGGAGTGATGAACACTGAAGCTTTCTTT. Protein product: CASSLDGGVMNTEAFF.

The CDR3 protein is CANRDSSGNTIYF. The CDR3 DNA sequence: TGTGCCAACAGGGACAGCTCTGGAAACACCATATATTTT. The gene calls are TRBV10-3 and TRBJ1-3; 7 nucleotides line up with TRBD1. The V segment lost 10 bases and the J segment 0 bases; nucleotides outside the gene matches: 3. CDR1 is ENHRY, CDR2 SYGVKD, per germline. The CDR3 sequence is 13 residues long.

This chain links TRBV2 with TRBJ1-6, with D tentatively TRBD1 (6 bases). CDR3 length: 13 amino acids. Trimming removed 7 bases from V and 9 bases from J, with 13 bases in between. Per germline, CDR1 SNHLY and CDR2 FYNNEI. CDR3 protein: CASTGANSSPLHF. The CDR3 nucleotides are TGTGCCAGCACAGGGGCAAATAGTTCACCCCTCCACTTT.

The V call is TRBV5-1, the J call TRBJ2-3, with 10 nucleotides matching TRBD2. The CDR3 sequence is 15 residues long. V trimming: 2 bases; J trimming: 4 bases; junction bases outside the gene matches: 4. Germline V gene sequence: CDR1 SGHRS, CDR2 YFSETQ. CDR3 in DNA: TGCGCCAGCAGCTTTACTAGCGGGGAAGCAGATACGCAGTATTTT. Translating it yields CASSFTSGEADTQYF.

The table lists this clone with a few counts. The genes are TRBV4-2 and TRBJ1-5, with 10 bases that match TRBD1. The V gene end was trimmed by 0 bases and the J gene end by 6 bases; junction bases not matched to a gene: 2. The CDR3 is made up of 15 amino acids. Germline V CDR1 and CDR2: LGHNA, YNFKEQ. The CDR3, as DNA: TGTGCCAGCAGCCAAGAGGGACAGGGGAGTCAGCCCCAGCATTTT. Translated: CASSQEGQGSQPQHF.

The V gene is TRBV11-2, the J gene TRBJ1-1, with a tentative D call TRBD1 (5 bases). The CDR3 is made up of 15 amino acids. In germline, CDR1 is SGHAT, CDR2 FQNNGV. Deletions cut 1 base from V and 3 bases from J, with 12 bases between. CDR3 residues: CASSLVGGVDTEAFF. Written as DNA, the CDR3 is TGTGCCAGCAGCTTAGTGGGGGGGGTGGACACTGAAGCTTTCTTT.

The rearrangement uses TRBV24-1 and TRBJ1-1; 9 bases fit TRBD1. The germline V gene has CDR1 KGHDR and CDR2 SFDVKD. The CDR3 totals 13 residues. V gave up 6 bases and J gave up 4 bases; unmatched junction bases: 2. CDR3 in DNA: TGTGCCACCAGTATGACAGGGGGCACTGAAGCTTTCTTT. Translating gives CATSMTGGTEAFF.

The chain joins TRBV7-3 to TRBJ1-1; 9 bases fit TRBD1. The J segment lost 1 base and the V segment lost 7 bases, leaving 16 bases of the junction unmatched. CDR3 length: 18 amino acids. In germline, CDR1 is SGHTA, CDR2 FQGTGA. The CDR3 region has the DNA TGTGCCAGCACCCAGCTCGTTTACTCGGGACAGGGGAACACTGAAGCTTTCTTT. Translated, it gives CASTQLVYSGQGNTEAFF.

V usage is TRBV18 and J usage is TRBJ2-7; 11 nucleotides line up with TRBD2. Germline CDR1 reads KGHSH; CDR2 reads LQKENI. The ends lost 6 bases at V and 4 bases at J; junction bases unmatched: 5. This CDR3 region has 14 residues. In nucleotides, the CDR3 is TGTGCCAGCTCGCCTACTAGCGGGGGTTACGAGCAGTACTTC. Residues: CASSPTSGGYEQYF.

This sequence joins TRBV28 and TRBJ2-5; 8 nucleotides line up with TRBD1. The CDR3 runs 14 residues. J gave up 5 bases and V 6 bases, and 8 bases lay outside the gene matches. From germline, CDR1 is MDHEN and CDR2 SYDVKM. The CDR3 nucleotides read TGTGCCAGCAGCCGGACAGGGCGAGGGGAGACCCAGTACTTC. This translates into CASSRTGRGETQYF.

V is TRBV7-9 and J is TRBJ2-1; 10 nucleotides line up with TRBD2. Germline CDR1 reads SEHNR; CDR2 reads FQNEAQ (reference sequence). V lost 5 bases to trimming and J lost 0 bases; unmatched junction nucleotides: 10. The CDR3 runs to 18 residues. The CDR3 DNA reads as TGTGCCAGCAGCCCATCGACTAGCGGGCCCCGCTCCTACAATGAGCAGTTCTTC. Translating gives CASSPSTSGPRSYNEQFF.

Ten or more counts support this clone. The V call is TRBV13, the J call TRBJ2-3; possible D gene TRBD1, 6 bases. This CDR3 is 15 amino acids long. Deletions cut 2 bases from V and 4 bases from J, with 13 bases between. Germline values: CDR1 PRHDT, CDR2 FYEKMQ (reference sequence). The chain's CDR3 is CASSLSYRAADTQYF. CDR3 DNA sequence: TGTGCCAGCAGCTTAAGCTACAGGGCCGCAGATACGCAGTATTTT. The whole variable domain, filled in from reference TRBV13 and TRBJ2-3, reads AAGVIQSPRHLIKEKRETATLKCYPIPRHDTVYWYQQGPGQDPQFLISFYEKMQSDKGSIPDRFSAQQFSDYHSELNMSSLELGDSALYFCASSLSYRAADTQYFGPGTRLTVL.

As DNA, the CDR3 is TGTGCCTGGGAGAGGTTCACCTCGAACACTGAAGCTTTCTTT. The encoded protein is CAWERFTSNTEAFF. The chain couples TRBV30 to TRBJ1-1; no clear D. The CDR3 runs to 14 residues. CDR1 and CDR2 from the germline V gene are GTSNPN and SVGIG (reference sequence). V was pared by 5 bases and J by 1 base, with 14 bases between.

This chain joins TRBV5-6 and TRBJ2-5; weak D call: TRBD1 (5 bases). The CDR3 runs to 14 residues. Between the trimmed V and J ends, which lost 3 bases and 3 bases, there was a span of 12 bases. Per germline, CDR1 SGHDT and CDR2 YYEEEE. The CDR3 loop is CASSSRQLEETQYF. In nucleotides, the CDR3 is TGTGCCAGCAGCTCCCGACAGCTAGAAGAGACCCAGTACTTC.

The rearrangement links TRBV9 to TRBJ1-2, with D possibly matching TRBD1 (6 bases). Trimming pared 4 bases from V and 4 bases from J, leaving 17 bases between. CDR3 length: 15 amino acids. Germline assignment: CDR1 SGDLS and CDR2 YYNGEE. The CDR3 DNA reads TGTGCCAGCAGCCCCTCCCCGGACAGATCCTATGGCTACACCTTC. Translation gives CASSPSPDRSYGYTF.

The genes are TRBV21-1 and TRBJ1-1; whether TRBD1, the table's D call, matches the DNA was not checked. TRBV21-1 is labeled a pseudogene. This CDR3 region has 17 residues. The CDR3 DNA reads TGTGCCAGCAGCAAAGGAGTAGGAACAGCATCTAACACTGAAGCTTTCTTT. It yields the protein CASSKGVGTASNTEAFF.